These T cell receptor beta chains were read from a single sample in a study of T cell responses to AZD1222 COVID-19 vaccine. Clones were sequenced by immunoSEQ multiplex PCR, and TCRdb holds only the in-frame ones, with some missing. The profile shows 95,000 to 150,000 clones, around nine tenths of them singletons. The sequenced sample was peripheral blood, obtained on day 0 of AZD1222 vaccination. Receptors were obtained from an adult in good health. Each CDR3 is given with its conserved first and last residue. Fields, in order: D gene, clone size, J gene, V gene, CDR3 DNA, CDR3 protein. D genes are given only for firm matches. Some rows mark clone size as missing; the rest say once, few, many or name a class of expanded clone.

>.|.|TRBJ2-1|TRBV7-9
TGTGCCAGCAGCGTAGAAAAAGGCCAGGGGTCCTACAATGAGCAGTTCTTC
CASSVEKGQGSYNEQFF
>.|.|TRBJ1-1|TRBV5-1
TGCGCCAGCAGCTTGGATCGCGGGACATTACATAGGGCTGAAGCTTTCTTT
CASSLDRGTLHRAEAFF
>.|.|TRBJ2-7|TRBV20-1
TGCAGTGGAGCAGCCTACTACGAGCAGTACTTC
CSGAAYYEQYF
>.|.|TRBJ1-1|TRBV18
TGTGCCAGCTCACCGGGTCCAGTGCAGAACACTGAAGCTTTCTTT
CASSPGPVQNTEAFF
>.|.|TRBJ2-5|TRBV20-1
TGCAGTGCTAGCGGGAAAGAGACCCAGTACTTC
CSASGKETQYF
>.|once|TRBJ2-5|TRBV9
TGTGCCAGCAGCGTAGGATATAGCCCTCGAGAGACCCAGTACTTC
CASSVGYSPRETQYF
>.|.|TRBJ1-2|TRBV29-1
TGCAGCGTTGAGTGGGGACCTCGGGGCTACACCTTC
CSVEWGPRGYTF
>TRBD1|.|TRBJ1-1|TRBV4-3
TGCGCCAGCAGCCAAGTTAAGGGGTACACAGGGGTGAACACTGAAGCTTTCTTT
CASSQVKGYTGVNTEAFF
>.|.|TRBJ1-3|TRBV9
TGTGCCAGCAGCATCGGACGGTCTTTCTCTGGAAACACCATATATTTT
CASSIGRSFSGNTIYF
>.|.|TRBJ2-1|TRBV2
TGTGCCAGCAGTGAAGCACCTCGCAATGAGCAGTTCTTC
CASSEAPRNEQFF
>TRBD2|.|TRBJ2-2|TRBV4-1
TGCGCCAGCAGCCACCAGACTAGCGGTTACACCGGGGAGCTGTTTTTT
CASSHQTSGYTGELFF
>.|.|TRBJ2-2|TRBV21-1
TGTGCCAGCAGCAAAGCGAGACTAGCGGGAGGTGGATTTTCCGGGGAGCTGTTTTTT
CASSKARLAGGGFSGELFF
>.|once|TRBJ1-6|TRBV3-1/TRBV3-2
TGTGCCAGCAGCTTAAACAGTTTCGGTTCACCCCTCCACTTT
CASSLNSFGSPLHF
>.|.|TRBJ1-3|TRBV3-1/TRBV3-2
TGTGCCAGCAGCCAAGAATTCGGGGGGTCAAACACCATATATTTT
CASSQEFGGSNTIYF
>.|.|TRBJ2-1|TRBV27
TGTGCCAGCAGTTTCTCGAGCGGCGTCGGGCCTTACAATGAGCAGTTCTTC
CASSFSSGVGPYNEQFF
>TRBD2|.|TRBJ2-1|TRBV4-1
TGCGCCAGCAGCCAAGCGAACTTACTAGCGGGCTCCTACAATGAGCAGTTCTTC
CASSQANLLAGSYNEQFF
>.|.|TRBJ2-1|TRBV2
TGTGCCAGCAGTGAACAGATCCCTATAAAGTTCTTC
CASSEQIPIKFF
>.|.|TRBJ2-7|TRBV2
TGTGCCACCCGGGAGGACAGGGCCTACGAGCAGTACTTC
CATREDRAYEQYF
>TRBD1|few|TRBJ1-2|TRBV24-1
TGTGCCACCAGTGATCAGACAGGGGCTAACTATGGCTACACCTTC
CATSDQTGANYGYTF
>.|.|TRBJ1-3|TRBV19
TGTGCCAGTAGTATTGTCGGATCGGCCTCTGGAAACACCATATATTTT
CASSIVGSASGNTIYF